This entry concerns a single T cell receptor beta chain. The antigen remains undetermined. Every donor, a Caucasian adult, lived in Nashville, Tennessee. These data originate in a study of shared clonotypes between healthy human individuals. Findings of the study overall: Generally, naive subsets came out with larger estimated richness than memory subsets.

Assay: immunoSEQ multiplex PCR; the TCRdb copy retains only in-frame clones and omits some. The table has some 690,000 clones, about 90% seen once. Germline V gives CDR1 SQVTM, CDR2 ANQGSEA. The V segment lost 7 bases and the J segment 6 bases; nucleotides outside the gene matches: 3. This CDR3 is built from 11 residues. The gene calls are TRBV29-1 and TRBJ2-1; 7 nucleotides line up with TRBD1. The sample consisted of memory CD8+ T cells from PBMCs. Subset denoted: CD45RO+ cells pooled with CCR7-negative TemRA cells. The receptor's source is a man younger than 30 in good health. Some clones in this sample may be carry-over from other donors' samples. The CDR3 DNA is TGCAGCGGTACAGGGGTCAATGAGCAGTTCTTC. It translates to CSGTGVNEQFF.